This entry describes one T cell receptor beta chain. This sample is drawn from a study of immune evolution from preneoplasia to lung adenocarcinoma. Data came from immunoSEQ multiplex PCR; TCRdb stores just in-frame clones and leaves some out. The sample consists of roughly 2,300 clones, roughly 80% of them appearing once. Looked up from germline, CDR1 is SGHRS and CDR2 is YFSETQ. The length of the CDR3 is 16 residues. V shed 7 bases and J shed 6 bases, with 22 bases lying between them. Two lung cancer pathologists independently confirmed each histologic diagnosis. The sequence came from a person aged 80 or over with lung adenocarcinoma. The J gene is TRBJ2-2, the V gene TRBV5-1; D is unresolved. Specimen: FFPE adjacent normal lung tissue. CDR3 amino acids: CASAPWGIGRAGELFF. Here the CDR3 DNA reads TGCGCCAGCGCTCCTTGGGGTATAGGGCGAGCCGGGGAGCTGTTTTTT.